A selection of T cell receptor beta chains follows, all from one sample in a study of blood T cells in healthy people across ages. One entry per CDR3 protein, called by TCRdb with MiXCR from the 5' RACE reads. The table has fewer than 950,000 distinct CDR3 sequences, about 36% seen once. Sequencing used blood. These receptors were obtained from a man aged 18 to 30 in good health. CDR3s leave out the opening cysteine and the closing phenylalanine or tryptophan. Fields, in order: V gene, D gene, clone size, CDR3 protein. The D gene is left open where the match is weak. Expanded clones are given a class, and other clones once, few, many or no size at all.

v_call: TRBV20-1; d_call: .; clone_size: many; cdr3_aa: SVFTDTQY
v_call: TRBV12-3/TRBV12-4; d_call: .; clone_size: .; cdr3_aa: ASNNRENTEAF
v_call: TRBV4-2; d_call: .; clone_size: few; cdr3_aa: ASSQFGTEAF
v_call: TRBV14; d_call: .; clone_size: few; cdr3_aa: ASSQVAHEQF
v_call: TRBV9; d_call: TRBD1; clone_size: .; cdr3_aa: ASSVVGTGTTKSVNEQF
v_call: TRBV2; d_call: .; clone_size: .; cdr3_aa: ASSEEVWVGNQPQH
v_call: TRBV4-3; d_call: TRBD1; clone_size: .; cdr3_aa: ASSQERGPEAF
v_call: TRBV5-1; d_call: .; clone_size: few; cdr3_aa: ASSLVAGRADTQY
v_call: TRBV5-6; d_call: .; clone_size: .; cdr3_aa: ASRLRGDTTYEQY
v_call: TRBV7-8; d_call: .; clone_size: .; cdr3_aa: ASSLAPDYEFGQY
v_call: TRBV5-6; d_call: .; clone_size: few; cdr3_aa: ASSTGRKDYGYT
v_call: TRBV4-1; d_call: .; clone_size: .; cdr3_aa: ASSQVTVSEQY
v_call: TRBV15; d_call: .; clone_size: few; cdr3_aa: ATSRDPGDEQF
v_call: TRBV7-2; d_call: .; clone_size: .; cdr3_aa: GSSNTGDYGYT
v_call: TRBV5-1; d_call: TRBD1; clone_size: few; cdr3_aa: ASSGGTGRETQY
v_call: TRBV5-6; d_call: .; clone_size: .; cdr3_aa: ASSIAVDTQY
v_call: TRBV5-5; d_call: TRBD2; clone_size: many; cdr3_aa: ASSLPSGKPTDTQY
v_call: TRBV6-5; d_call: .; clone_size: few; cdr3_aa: ASSYSKANMNTEAF
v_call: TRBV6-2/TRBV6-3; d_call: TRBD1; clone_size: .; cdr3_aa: ASSLPQGVNYEQY
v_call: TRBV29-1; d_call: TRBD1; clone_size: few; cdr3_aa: SVRDRTNTGELF
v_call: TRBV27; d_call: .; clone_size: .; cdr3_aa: ASDGTLYREQF
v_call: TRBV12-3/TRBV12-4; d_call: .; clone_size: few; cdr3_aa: ASSTYQGFDVDTEAF
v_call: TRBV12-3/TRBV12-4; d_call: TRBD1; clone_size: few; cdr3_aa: ASSLAGQINYGYT
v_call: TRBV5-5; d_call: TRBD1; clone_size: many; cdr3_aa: ASSAGQASYEQY
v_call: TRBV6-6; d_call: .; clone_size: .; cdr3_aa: ASSYTVGENQPQH
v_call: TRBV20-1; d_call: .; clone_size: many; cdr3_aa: SASPGPYGYT
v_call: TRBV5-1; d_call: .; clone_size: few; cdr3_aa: ASSFGAGLDTEAF
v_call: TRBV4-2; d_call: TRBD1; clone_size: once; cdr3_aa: ASRVTGALATGYT
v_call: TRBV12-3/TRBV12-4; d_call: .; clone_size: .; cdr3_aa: ASSFRDNQETLY
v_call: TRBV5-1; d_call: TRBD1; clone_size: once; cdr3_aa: ASRDGQVSTDTQY
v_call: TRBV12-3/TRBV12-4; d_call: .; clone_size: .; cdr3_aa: ASNLAGLGDTQY
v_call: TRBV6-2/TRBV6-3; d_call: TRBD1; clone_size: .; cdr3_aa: ASSDRDKY
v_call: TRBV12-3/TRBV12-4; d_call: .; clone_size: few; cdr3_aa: ASTRDGLYEQY
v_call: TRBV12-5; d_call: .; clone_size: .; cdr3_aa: ASGPSTAVEQY
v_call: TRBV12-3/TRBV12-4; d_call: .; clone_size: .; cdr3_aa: AGSLRTAANYGYT
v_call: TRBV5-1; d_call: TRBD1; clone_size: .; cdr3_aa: ASSARTGEETQY
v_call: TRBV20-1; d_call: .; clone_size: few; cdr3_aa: SARDEDEKLF
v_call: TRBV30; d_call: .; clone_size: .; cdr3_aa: AWSSGLISNQPQH
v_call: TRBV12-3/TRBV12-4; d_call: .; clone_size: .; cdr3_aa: ASRGTPPNEKLF
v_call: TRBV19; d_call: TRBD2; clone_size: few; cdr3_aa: ASRGTSGENEQF
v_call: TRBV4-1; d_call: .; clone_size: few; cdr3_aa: ASSQASGFGAKNIQY
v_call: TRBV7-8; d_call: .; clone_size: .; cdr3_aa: ASSFGVGLAKNIQY